The 3 T cell receptor beta chains below come from one sample, sequenced in a study of identical twins. TCRdb processed the 5' RACE reads anew with MiXCR; each CDR3 protein has one entry. This sample has 1.5 million to 2 million distinct CDR3 sequences, with less than 35% found just once. The sequenced sample was cord blood. The receptors stem from a newborn girl in good health.

DNA of the CDR3: TGTGCCAGCAGTCTATATCAGGGGGCGGGCTACGGGCAGTACTTC. The encoded protein is CASSLYQGAGYGQYF. The rearrangement joins TRBV6-5 to TRBJ2-5, with 8 positions matching TRBD1. This CDR3 has 15 amino acids. After removal of 5 bases from V and 11 bases from J, the junction contained 16 bases not matched to a gene. CDR1 MNHEY and CDR2 SVGAGI come from the germline V gene.

This chain links TRBV29-1 with TRBJ2-1; D unclear. Per germline, CDR1 SQVTM and CDR2 ANQGSEA. Trimming took off 4 bases at V and 0 bases at J, with 7 bases between the two ends. This CDR3 contains 13 residues. The CDR3: CSVGRYSYNEQFF. CDR3 bases: TGCAGCGTTGGACGGTACTCCTACAATGAGCAGTTCTTC.

This clonotype has a count of ten or more. V and J are TRBV29-1 and TRBJ2-7; 12 nucleotides agree with TRBD2. J gave up 0 bases and V 4 bases, and 7 bases lay outside the gene matches. This CDR3 contains 16 residues. In germline, CDR1 is SQVTM, CDR2 ANQGSEA. CDR3 region: CSVAGTSGRSSYEQYF. As DNA, the CDR3 is TGCAGCGTTGCAGGGACTAGCGGGCGTAGCTCCTACGAGCAGTACTTC.